Listed below are T cell receptor beta chains from one sample, sequenced in a study of tumor-infiltrating lymphocytes in primary liver carcinoma. A single record per CDR3 protein comes from TCRdb applying MiXCR to the multiplex PCR reads. The sample shows 310,000 or so distinct CDR3 sequences, 58% of them seen only once. The material sequenced was peripheral blood. These receptors were collected from a woman aged 25 to 39 with primary liver carcinoma and hepatitis B virus infection. Both conserved end residues are part of each CDR3. D genes are given only for firm matches. The listing skips clone size in some rows; elsewhere it reads once, few, many or a size class.

v_call	clone_size	d_call	j_call	cdr3_aa	cdr3_nt
TRBV29-1	NA	NA	TRBJ2-4	CSVEEGLKNIQYF	TGCAGCGTTGAAGAGGGTTTGAAAAACATTCAGTACTTC
TRBV5-6	NA	TRBD2	TRBJ2-1	CASSFRGGLSSEQFF	TGTGCCAGCAGCTTCCGGGGGGGTCTAAGCAGTGAGCAGTTCTTC
TRBV6-1	few	NA	TRBJ2-5	CASSLRQVPRETQYF	TGTGCCAGCAGTCTTAGACAGGTGCCCCGGGAGACCCAGTACTTC
TRBV11-2	many	TRBD2	TRBJ2-1	CASSLGTSSRNEQFF	TGTGCCAGCAGCTTAGGGACTAGCAGTCGGAATGAGCAGTTCTTC
TRBV30	NA	TRBD1	TRBJ1-1	CAWRTGVPGEAFF	TGTGCCTGGAGAACAGGGGTTCCGGGTGAAGCTTTCTTT
TRBV11-2	NA	NA	TRBJ2-7	CANSLVFRAGLSELYF	TGTGCCAACAGCTTAGTGTTCAGGGCAGGTTTGAGCGAGCTGTACTTC
TRBV6-6	NA	NA	TRBJ1-1	CASSPNGRSGTEAFF	TGTGCCAGCAGTCCTAATGGGAGATCCGGCACTGAAGCTTTCTTT
TRBV6-5	NA	NA	TRBJ2-3	CASRDEVLNTQYF	TGTGCCAGCAGAGACGAGGTGTTAAATACGCAGTATTTT
TRBV4-2	NA	NA	TRBJ1-4	CASSQGGHLSEKLFF	TGTGCCAGCAGCCAAGGAGGGCATCTATCTGAAAAACTGTTTTTT
TRBV9	NA	TRBD2	TRBJ2-1	CASSVESGLAINEQFF	TGTGCCAGCAGCGTAGAATCTGGACTAGCGATCAATGAGCAGTTCTTC
TRBV6-5	NA	NA	TRBJ2-1	CASSRHSGAERFF	TGTGCCAGCAGTCGTCATAGCGGAGCTGAGCGGTTCTTC
TRBV10-3	few	NA	TRBJ2-7	CAISESPDGEQYF	TGTGCCATCAGTGAGTCACCGGACGGCGAGCAGTACTTC
TRBV4-2	NA	TRBD2	TRBJ2-3	CVGSQARSSGSENTQYF	TGTGTCGGCAGCCAAGCCCGTTCTAGCGGGAGTGAAAATACGCAGTATTTT
TRBV16	NA	NA	TRBJ1-5	CASSLEGRIYQPQHF	TGTGCCAGCAGCCTGGAAGGCAGGATATATCAGCCCCAGCATTTT
TRBV29-1	many	NA	TRBJ2-6	CSVVFGISGANVLTF	TGCAGCGTTGTGTTTGGCATCTCTGGGGCCAACGTCCTGACTTTC
TRBV6-5	many	NA	TRBJ2-7	CASSYRDPSSYEQYF	TGTGCCAGCAGTTACCGGGACCCGAGTAGCTACGAGCAGTACTTC
TRBV11-2	NA	NA	TRBJ2-4	CASHSLAKNVQYF	TGTGCCAGCCACTCGTTAGCCAAAAACGTTCAGTACTTC
TRBV28	NA	TRBD1	TRBJ2-7	CASSHRGTVYEQYF	TGTGCCAGCAGTCATAGGGGGACAGTTTACGAGCAGTACTTC
TRBV19	NA	NA	TRBJ1-2	CASSLQGFYGYTF	TGTGCCAGTAGTCTTCAGGGATTCTATGGCTACACCTTC
TRBV5-4	NA	NA	TRBJ2-1	CASSPSASYNDQFF	TGTGCCAGCTCCCCAAGTGCGAGTTACAATGACCAGTTCTTC
TRBV29-1	many	NA	TRBJ2-7	CSVEGDKSYEQYF	TGCAGCGTTGAAGGGGACAAGTCCTACGAGCAGTACTTC
TRBV13	few	NA	TRBJ1-1	CASSTRPFGAFF	TGTGCCAGCAGCACCAGACCATTCGGAGCTTTCTTT
TRBV5-1	NA	TRBD1	TRBJ2-7	CASRLLTGGSEQYF	TGCGCCAGCAGACTACTTACAGGGGGCAGCGAGCAGTACTTC
TRBV4-3	many	NA	TRBJ2-5	CASSQAAERFGETQYF	TGCGCCAGCAGCCAAGCAGCGGAGCGATTCGGAGAGACCCAGTACTTC
TRBV5-1	NA	NA	TRBJ2-2	CASGLGNTGELFF	TGCGCCAGCGGCTTGGGAAACACCGGGGAGCTGTTTTTT
TRBV11-1	NA	NA	TRBJ2-7	CASSGEDSPYEQYF	TGTGCCAGCAGCGGAGAGGACAGCCCCTACGAACAGTACTTC
TRBV5-1	NA	TRBD1	TRBJ2-1	CASSQKTGIQEQFF	TGCGCCAGCAGCCAAAAGACAGGGATCCAAGAGCAGTTCTTC
TRBV11-2	NA	NA	TRBJ2-7	CASSSIRGSSAYEQYF	TGTGCCAGCAGCTCCATCCGAGGTAGCAGTGCCTACGAGCAGTATTTC
TRBV6-5	NA	NA	TRBJ1-1	CASNYSNGATEAFF	TGTGCCAGCAATTACTCGAATGGGGCGACTGAAGCTTTCTTT
TRBV2	NA	NA	TRBJ2-1	CASSDPRRKGNEQFF	TGTGCCAGCAGTGACCCCCGCCGGAAAGGGAATGAGCAGTTCTTC
TRBV29-1	many	NA	TRBJ2-3	CSVVFDTQYF	TGCAGCGTTGTGTTCGATACGCAGTATTTT
TRBV14	NA	TRBD2	TRBJ2-1	CASSQGASLADFSYNEQFF	TGTGCCAGCAGCCAAGGGGCGTCTCTAGCGGACTTCTCCTACAATGAGCAGTTCTTC
TRBV10-3	many	NA	TRBJ2-1	CAISESETGLYNEQFF	TGTGCCATCAGTGAGTCGGAGACTGGACTCTACAATGAGCAGTTCTTC
TRBV5-6	NA	NA	TRBJ1-1	CVSSFLQSGTAEAFF	TGTGTCAGCAGCTTTTTGCAATCGGGGACTGCTGAAGCTTTCTTT
TRBV12-3/TRBV12-4	few	TRBD2	TRBJ2-7	CASSPGLGTAVNEQYF	TGTGCCAGCAGTCCGGGACTAGGGACCGCGGTTAACGAGCAGTACTTC
TRBV6-2/TRBV6-3	many	NA	TRBJ1-1	CASSYSAGGVGVNTEAFF	TGTGCCAGCAGTTACTCGGCCGGTGGGGTAGGGGTGAACACTGAAGCTTTCTTT
TRBV29-1	NA	NA	TRBJ2-2	CSVEGAGLGTGELFF	TGCAGCGTTGAAGGGGCGGGTCTGGGCACCGGGGAGCTGTTTTTT
TRBV7-9	NA	NA	TRBJ2-1	CASSFPLGGSNEQFF	TGTGCCAGCAGCTTCCCGCTGGGGGGTAGTAATGAGCAGTTCTTC